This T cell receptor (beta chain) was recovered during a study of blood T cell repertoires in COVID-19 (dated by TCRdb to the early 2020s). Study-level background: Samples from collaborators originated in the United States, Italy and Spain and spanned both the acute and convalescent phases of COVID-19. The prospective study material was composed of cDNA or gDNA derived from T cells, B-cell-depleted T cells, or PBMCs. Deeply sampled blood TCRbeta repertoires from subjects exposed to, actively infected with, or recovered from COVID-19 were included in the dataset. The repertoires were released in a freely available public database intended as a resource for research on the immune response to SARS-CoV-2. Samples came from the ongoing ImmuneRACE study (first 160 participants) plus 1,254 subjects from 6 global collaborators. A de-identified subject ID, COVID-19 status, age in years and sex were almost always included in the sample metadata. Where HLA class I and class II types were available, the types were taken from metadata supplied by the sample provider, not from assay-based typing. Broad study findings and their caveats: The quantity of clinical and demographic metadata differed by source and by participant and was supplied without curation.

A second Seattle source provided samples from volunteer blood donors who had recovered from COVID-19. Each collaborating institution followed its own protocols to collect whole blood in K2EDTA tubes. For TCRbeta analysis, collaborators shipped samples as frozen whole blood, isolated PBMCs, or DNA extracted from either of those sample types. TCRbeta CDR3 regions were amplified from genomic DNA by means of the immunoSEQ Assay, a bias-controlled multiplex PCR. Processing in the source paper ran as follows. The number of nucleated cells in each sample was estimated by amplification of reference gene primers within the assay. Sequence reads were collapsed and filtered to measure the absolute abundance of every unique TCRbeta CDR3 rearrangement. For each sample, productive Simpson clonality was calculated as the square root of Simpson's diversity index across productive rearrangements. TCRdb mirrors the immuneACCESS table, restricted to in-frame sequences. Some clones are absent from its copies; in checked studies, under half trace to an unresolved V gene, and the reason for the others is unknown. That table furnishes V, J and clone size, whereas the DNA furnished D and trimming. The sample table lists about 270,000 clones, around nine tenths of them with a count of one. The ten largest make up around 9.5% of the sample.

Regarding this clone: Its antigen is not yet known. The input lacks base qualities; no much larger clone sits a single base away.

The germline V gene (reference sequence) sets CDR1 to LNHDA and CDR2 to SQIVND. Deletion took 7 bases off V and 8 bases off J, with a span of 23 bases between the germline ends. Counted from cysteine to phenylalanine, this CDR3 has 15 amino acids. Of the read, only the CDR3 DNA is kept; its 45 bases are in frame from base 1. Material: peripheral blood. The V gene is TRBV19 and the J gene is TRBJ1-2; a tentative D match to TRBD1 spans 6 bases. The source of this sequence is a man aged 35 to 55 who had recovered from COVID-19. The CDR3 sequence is CASTTPQTGPAGYTF. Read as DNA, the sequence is TGTGCCAGTACCACCCCTCAAACAGGGCCCGCGGGCTACACCTTC.